Sequencing of this TCR beta chain was carried out in a study of shared clonotypes between healthy human individuals. Note on this clone: Its antigen is unidentified.

Naive CD8 populations comprised CD45RO-negative cells positively selected for CCR7, excluding terminally differentiated effector memory CD45RA+ cells. The ends lost 9 bases at V and 3 bases at J; junction bases unmatched: 12. Germline V gene sequence: CDR1 SGDLS, CDR2 YYNGEE. This CDR3 region has 15 residues. Data came from immunoSEQ multiplex PCR; TCRdb stores just in-frame clones and leaves some out. The table includes 2 million to 2.5 million clones, 90% to 95% detected once. Findings and caveats of the study: The study's rarefaction showed incomplete sorted-subset sequencing despite large depth.

This clonotype was obtained from a man between 18 and 35 years old in good health. Some clones in this sample may be carry-over from other donors' samples. Source material: naive CD8+ T cells from PBMCs. This rearrangement joins TRBV9 to TRBJ1-2; 9 bases map to TRBD1. In DNA, the CDR3 is TGTGCCATGAATCCGGGACAGGGACAAGACTATGGCTACACCTTC. Its protein is CAMNPGQGQDYGYTF.